Listed below are T cell receptor beta chains from one sample, sequenced in a study of cytomegalovirus exposure and HLA in healthy donors. Produced via immunoSEQ multiplex PCR; TCRdb's table is partial and in-frame only. The repertoire has 170,000 or so clones, approximately 81% of them found once; the top ten carry approximately 2%. Sequenced sample: PBMCs. The receptors were gathered from a man aged 18-30 years in good health and CMV-seronegative. The CDR3 runs from the conserved cysteine through the conserved F or W. The size entry is marked missing in some rows and otherwise reads once, few, many or a size class.

v_gene: TRBV28
abundance: -
j_gene: TRBJ1-1
CDR3aa: CASITGGGYTEAFF

v_gene: TRBV6-1
abundance: -
j_gene: TRBJ1-5
CDR3aa: CASSPGQGDLQPQHF

v_gene: TRBV5-5
abundance: -
j_gene: TRBJ2-5
CDR3aa: CASSLGQGARRTQYF

v_gene: TRBV2
abundance: -
j_gene: TRBJ1-3
CDR3aa: CASRASSGNTIYF

v_gene: TRBV27
abundance: -
j_gene: TRBJ2-7
CDR3aa: CASSRNTRYEQYF

v_gene: TRBV25-1
abundance: -
j_gene: TRBJ1-6
CDR3aa: CASSGPGIGSPLHF

v_gene: TRBV5-4
abundance: -
j_gene: TRBJ2-5
CDR3aa: CASSLQGSVETQYF

v_gene: TRBV27
abundance: -
j_gene: TRBJ2-3
CDR3aa: CASSPYSRGDTQYF

v_gene: TRBV10-3
abundance: -
j_gene: TRBJ2-7
CDR3aa: CAISSDSAYEQYF

v_gene: TRBV4-3
abundance: -
j_gene: TRBJ1-1
CDR3aa: CASSQDAGPNTEAFF

v_gene: TRBV27
abundance: -
j_gene: TRBJ2-3
CDR3aa: CASSFPGLAGDTQYF

v_gene: TRBV6-6
abundance: few
j_gene: TRBJ2-2
CDR3aa: CASSYSGGGGPGELFF

v_gene: TRBV16
abundance: once
j_gene: TRBJ1-1
CDR3aa: CASSQRGRSEAFF

v_gene: TRBV5-4
abundance: -
j_gene: -
CDR3aa: CASSRDRVGEQYF

v_gene: TRBV6-1
abundance: few
j_gene: TRBJ2-7
CDR3aa: CASSEPRSEQYF

v_gene: TRBV5-6
abundance: -
j_gene: TRBJ2-2
CDR3aa: CASSLTVGSGQRNTGELFF

v_gene: TRBV5-6
abundance: -
j_gene: TRBJ2-3
CDR3aa: CASSPLGGGFTDTQYF

v_gene: TRBV10-3
abundance: -
j_gene: TRBJ2-5
CDR3aa: CAISEQRETETQYF

v_gene: TRBV6-1
abundance: -
j_gene: TRBJ2-7
CDR3aa: CASSAETSGSHEQYF

v_gene: TRBV4-2
abundance: -
j_gene: TRBJ2-5
CDR3aa: CASSQVRGSETQYF

v_gene: TRBV2
abundance: -
j_gene: TRBJ2-4
CDR3aa: CASRRQPGDIQYF

v_gene: TRBV9
abundance: -
j_gene: TRBJ2-5
CDR3aa: CASSVDPQGWETQYF

v_gene: TRBV7-2
abundance: once
j_gene: TRBJ1-5
CDR3aa: CASRLDRYSNQPQHF

v_gene: TRBV4-1
abundance: -
j_gene: TRBJ2-1
CDR3aa: CASSQDRLAGVGEQFF

v_gene: TRBV11-2
abundance: -
j_gene: TRBJ2-1
CDR3aa: CASSLGRLAGDVSYNEQFF

v_gene: TRBV5-1
abundance: -
j_gene: TRBJ2-1
CDR3aa: CASSLPSGRAKNEQFF

v_gene: TRBV19
abundance: -
j_gene: TRBJ1-2
CDR3aa: CASSTPGQRSYTF

v_gene: TRBV7-9
abundance: few
j_gene: TRBJ2-7
CDR3aa: CASSVRDRAEDSYEQYF

v_gene: TRBV30
abundance: few
j_gene: TRBJ2-7
CDR3aa: CAWSVPRTGEHEQYF

v_gene: TRBV6-5
abundance: -
j_gene: TRBJ2-3
CDR3aa: CASSYSPAGGSDTQYF

v_gene: TRBV7-8
abundance: -
j_gene: TRBJ2-2
CDR3aa: CASSLGQGGAGELFF

v_gene: TRBV19
abundance: -
j_gene: TRBJ1-1
CDR3aa: CASSTRQGLNTEAFF

v_gene: TRBV5-1
abundance: -
j_gene: TRBJ2-1
CDR3aa: CASSTPGQGAMSEQFF

v_gene: TRBV7-9
abundance: few
j_gene: TRBJ1-5
CDR3aa: CASSLVGEPQHF

v_gene: TRBV5-8
abundance: -
j_gene: TRBJ1-4
CDR3aa: CASRQGPGSEKLFF

v_gene: TRBV28
abundance: -
j_gene: TRBJ1-3
CDR3aa: CASFSGTGPGNTIYF

v_gene: TRBV7-2
abundance: -
j_gene: TRBJ2-3
CDR3aa: CASSARGTSGTDTQYF

v_gene: TRBV4-1
abundance: -
j_gene: TRBJ1-6
CDR3aa: CASSQEAGSNSPLHF

v_gene: TRBV7-9
abundance: -
j_gene: TRBJ2-1
CDR3aa: CASSLGGLAGASSYNEQFF

v_gene: TRBV28
abundance: -
j_gene: TRBJ1-2
CDR3aa: CASSSPDSYGYTF

v_gene: TRBV7-8
abundance: -
j_gene: TRBJ1-5
CDR3aa: CASSRRQGQPQHF

v_gene: TRBV30
abundance: -
j_gene: TRBJ2-2
CDR3aa: CAWSSLPSRTGELFF

v_gene: TRBV28
abundance: -
j_gene: TRBJ2-7
CDR3aa: CASSRQGLSYEQYF